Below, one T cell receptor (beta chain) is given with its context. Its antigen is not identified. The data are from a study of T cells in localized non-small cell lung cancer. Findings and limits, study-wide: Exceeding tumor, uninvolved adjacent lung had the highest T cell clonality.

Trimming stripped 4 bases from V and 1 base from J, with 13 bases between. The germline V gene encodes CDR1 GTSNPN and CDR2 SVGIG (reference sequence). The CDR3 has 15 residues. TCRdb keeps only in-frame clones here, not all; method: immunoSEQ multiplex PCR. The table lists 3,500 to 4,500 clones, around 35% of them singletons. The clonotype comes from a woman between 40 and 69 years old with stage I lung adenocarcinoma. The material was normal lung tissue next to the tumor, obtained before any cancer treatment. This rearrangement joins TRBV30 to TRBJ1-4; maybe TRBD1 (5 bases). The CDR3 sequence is CAWKRRGRTNEKLFF. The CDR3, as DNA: TGTGCCTGGAAAAGGAGGGGCCGAACTAATGAAAAACTGTTTTTT. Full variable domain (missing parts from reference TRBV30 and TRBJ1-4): SQTIHQWPATLVQPVGSPLSLECTVEGTSNPNLYWYRQAAGRGLQLLFYSVGIGQISSEVPQNLSASRPQDRQFILSSKKLLLSDSGFYLCAWKRRGRTNEKLFFGSGTQLSVL.